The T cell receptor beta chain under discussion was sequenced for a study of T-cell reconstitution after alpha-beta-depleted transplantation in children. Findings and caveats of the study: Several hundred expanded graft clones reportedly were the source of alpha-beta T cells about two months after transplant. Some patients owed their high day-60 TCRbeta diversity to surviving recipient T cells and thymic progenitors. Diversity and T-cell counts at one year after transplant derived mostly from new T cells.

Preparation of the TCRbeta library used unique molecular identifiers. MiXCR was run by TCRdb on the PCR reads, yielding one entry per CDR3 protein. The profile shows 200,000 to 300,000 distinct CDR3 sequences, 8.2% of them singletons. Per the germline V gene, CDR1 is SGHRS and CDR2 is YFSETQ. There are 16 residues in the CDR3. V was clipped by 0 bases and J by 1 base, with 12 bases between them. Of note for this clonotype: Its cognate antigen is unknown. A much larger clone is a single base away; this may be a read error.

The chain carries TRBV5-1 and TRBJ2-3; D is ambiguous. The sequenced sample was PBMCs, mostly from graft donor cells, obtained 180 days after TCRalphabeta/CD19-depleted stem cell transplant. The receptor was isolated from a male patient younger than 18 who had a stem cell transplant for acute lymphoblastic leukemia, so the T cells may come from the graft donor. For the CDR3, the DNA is TGCGCCAGCAGCTTGGTCCAGACAAGGGGCACAGATACGCAGTATTTT. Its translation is CASSLVQTRGTDTQYF.